This T cell receptor beta chain was sequenced in a study of PD-L1 blockade in urothelial cancer. Study outcomes and limitations: It was durable-benefit patients whose tumor-associated blood clones expanded more at 3 weeks.

In the case of this clone: What it binds is unknown.

Using immunoSEQ multiplex PCR, the repertoire was profiled, and TCRdb retains in-frame clones only, with some absent. The table includes tens of thousands of clones, approximately 85% detected once. The sample's time point: peripheral blood 6 weeks after treatment start. Urothelial carcinoma in patients was locally advanced or metastatic. Specimen: PBMCs, collected around atezolizumab (anti-PD-L1) treatment. The source of this sequence is a man aged 45-65 years with urothelial cancer.

The CDR3, as DNA: TGCGCCAGCAGCCTAGGGGGTGAGGTGCGAGAGCAGTACTTC. Amino acid sequence: CASSLGGEVREQYF. The chain is built from TRBV4-1 and TRBJ2-7, with D possibly being TRBD1 (6 bases). The V end was cut by 4 bases, the J end by 7 bases, with 17 bases between. CDR1 and CDR2 (germline): MGHRA, YSYEKL. The CDR3 is made up of 14 amino acids.